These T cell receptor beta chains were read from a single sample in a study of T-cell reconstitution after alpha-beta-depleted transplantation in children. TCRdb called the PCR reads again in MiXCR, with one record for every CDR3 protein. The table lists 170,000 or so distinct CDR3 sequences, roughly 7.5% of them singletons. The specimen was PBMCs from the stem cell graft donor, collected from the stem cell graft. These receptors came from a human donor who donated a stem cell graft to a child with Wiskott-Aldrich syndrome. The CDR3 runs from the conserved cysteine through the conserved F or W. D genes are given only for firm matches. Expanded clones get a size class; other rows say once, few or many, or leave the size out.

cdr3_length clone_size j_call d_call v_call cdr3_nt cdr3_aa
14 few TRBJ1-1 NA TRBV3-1 TGTGCCAGCAGCCAAGGGTTCAGGAACACTGAAGCTTTCTTT CASSQGFRNTEAFF
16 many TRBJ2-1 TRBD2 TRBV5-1 TGCGCCAGCAGCTTTTTAGCGGGAGGGCCCCACAATGAGCAGTTCTTC CASSFLAGGPHNEQFF
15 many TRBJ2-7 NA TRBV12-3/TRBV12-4 TGTGCCAGCAGCGGAGGGGGGGTGCGAGCCTACGAGCAGTACTTC CASSGGGVRAYEQYF
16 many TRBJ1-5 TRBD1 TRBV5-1 TGCGCCAGCATCGGGGACAGGGTACTCAGTTGCCAGCCCCAGCATTTT CASIGDRVLSCQPQHF
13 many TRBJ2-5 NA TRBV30 TGTGCCTGGAGTGTTTTAGGGCCGGGGACCCAGTACTTC CAWSVLGPGTQYF
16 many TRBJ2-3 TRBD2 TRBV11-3 TGTGCCAGCAGCGAAGCTAGCGGAGCTAGCACAGATACGCAGTATTTT CASSEASGASTDTQYF
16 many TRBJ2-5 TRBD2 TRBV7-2 TGTGCCAGCAGCTGGATGCTAGCGGGAGCAGATGAGACCCAGTACTTC CASSWMLAGADETQYF
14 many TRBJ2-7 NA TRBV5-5 TGTGCCAGCAGCTTTTCGACAGTTACTTACGAGCAGTACTTC CASSFSTVTYEQYF
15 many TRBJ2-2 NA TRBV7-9 TGTGCCAGCAGCCTCGACCTGGCGTACACCGGGGAGCTGTTTTTT CASSLDLAYTGELFF
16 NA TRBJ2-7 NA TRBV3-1 TGTGCCAGCAGCCCCTCTGGGGTAGCTGTTCTTGGGGTGCAGTACTTC CASSPSGVAVLGVQYF
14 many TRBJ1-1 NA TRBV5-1 TGCGCCAGCAGCTTTGACGGGGTTGGGACTGAAGCTTTCTTT CASSFDGVGTEAFF
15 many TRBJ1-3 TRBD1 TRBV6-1 TGTGCCAGCAGGGGACAGGGGCGCTCTGGAAACACCATATATTTT CASRGQGRSGNTIYF
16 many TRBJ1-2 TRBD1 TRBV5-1 TGCGCCAGCAGCTTGGGGACAGGGGTACCGACCTATGGCTACACCTTC CASSLGTGVPTYGYTF
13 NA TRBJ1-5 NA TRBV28 TGTGCCAGCAGTTCCCCGAATTTTCAGCCCCAGCATTTT CASSSPNFQPQHF
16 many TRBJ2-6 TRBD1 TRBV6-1 TGTGCCAGTTTCGGACAGGGTGGTTCTGGGGCCAACGTCCTGACTTTC CASFGQGGSGANVLTF
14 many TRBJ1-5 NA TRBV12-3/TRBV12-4 TGTGCCAGCGGTGACATTAGCGGCAATCAGCCCCAGCATTTT CASGDISGNQPQHF
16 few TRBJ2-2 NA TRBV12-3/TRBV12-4 TGTGCCAGCACCCCCCTTGGCAGCCCGAGCACCGGGGAGCTGTTTTTT CASTPLGSPSTGELFF
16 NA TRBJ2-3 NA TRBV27 TGTGCCAGCAGTTTTGGTGGGGTCTCCTGGGGTAATACGCAGTATTTT CASSFGGVSWGNTQYF
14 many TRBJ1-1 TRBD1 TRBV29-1 TGCAGCGTAGGAGGGGGCCTCATGAACACTGAAGCTTTCTTT CSVGGGLMNTEAFF
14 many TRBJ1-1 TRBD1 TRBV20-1 TGCAGTGCTAGATCCGGGACAGGGAACACTGAAGCTTTCTTT CSARSGTGNTEAFF
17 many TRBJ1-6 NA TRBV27 TGTGCCAGCAATTCGCAGGGAGTGAGCTCCTATAATTCACCCCTCCACTTT CASNSQGVSSYNSPLHF
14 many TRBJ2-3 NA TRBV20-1 TGCAGTGCTAGAGGACCCCCTTTTCGGGATACGCAGTATTTT CSARGPPFRDTQYF
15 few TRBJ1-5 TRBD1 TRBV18 TGTGCCAGCTCACACATAGACAGGGATAATCAGCCCCAGCATTTT CASSHIDRDNQPQHF
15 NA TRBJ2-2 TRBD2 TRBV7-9 TGTGCCAGCAGCCATAGCCCTAGCGGAACCGGGGAGCTGTTTTTT CASSHSPSGTGELFF
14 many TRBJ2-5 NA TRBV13 TGTGCCAGCAGCATGGAACAACGCAGGGAGACCCAGTACTTC CASSMEQRRETQYF
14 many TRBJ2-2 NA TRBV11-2 TGTGCCAGCAGCCAGGACCACAACACCGGGGAGCTGTTTTTT CASSQDHNTGELFF
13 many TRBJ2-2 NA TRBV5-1 TGCGCCAGCAGCATCCAGAACACCGGGGAGCTGTTTTTT CASSIQNTGELFF
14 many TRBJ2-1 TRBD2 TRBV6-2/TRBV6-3 TGTGCCACCAATCGGGCTAGCGGGGTGAATGAGCAGTTCTTC CATNRASGVNEQFF
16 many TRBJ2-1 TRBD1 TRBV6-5 TGTGCCAGCAGTTACTTAACAGGGGACTCCTACAATGAGCAGTTCTTC CASSYLTGDSYNEQFF
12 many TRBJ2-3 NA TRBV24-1 TGTGCCACCAGTTCCGATTTGGGTACGCAGTATTTT CATSSDLGTQYF
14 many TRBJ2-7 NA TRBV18 TGTGCCAGCTCACCAGGGCGCAGGGGATACGAGCAGTACTTC CASSPGRRGYEQYF
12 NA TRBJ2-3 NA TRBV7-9 TGTGCCAGCACACGACAGGTAGATACGCAGTATTTT CASTRQVDTQYF
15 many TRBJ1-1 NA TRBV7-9 TGTGCCAGCAGCCCGAGGACAGTGTTGAACACTGAAGCTTTCTTT CASSPRTVLNTEAFF
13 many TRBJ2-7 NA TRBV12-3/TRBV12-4 TGTGCCAGCAGTTTTGGGAGTACCTACGAGCAGTACTTC CASSFGSTYEQYF
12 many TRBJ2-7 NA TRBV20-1 TGCAGTGCCTCGACAACTATGTACGAGCAGTACTTC CSASTTMYEQYF
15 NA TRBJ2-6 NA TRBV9 TGTGCCAGCAGTACAAGATGGGGTGGGGCCAACGTCCTGACTTTC CASSTRWGGANVLTF
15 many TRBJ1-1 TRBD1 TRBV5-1 TGCGCCAGCAGCGGCACCGGGACAGGGAACACTGAAGCTTTCTTT CASSGTGTGNTEAFF
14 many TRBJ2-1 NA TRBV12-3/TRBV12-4 TGTGCCAGCAGGATCAGCAGCTCCTACAATGAGCAGTTCTTC CASRISSSYNEQFF
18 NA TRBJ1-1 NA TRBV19 TGTGCCAGTAGTATAGTTACCCGAGCCCAGCGGGGACGGAGGAAAGCTTTCTTT CASSIVTRAQRGRRKAFF
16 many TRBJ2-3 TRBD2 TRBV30 TGTGCCTGGAGTGTAATAGCGGGGGCCTACACAGATACGCAGTATTTT CAWSVIAGAYTDTQYF